These T cell receptor beta chains were read from a single sample in a study of blood T cell repertoires in COVID-19. Data came from immunoSEQ multiplex PCR; TCRdb stores just in-frame clones and leaves some out. The profile shows under 200,000 clones, about 85% of them singletons. The sample was peripheral blood. These receptors were collected from a woman in her forties or fifties with COVID-19, enrolled during active disease. Each CDR3 is given with its conserved first and last residue. Each record gives: V gene, clone size, D gene, J gene, CDR3 protein, CDR3 DNA. D genes are given only for firm matches. The size of a clone is reported for some rows only, either as once, few or many, or as a class for expanded clones.

v_gene: TRBV11-3
abundance: once
d_gene: NA
j_gene: TRBJ2-5
CDR3aa: CASSPGGNTEETQYF
CDR3nt: TGTGCCAGCAGTCCAGGAGGCAACACCGAAGAGACCCAGTACTTC

v_gene: TRBV6-4
abundance: NA
d_gene: NA
j_gene: TRBJ1-5
CDR3aa: CASSDSVGPQPQHF
CDR3nt: TGTGCCAGCAGTGACTCTGTGGGGCCTCAGCCCCAGCATTTT

v_gene: TRBV28
abundance: NA
d_gene: TRBD1
j_gene: TRBJ1-6
CDR3aa: CASRPARDRGINSPLHF
CDR3nt: TGTGCCAGCAGGCCCGCCCGGGACAGGGGAATTAATTCACCCCTCCACTTT

v_gene: TRBV5-1
abundance: once
d_gene: NA
j_gene: TRBJ1-1
CDR3aa: CASSPGVMNTEAFF
CDR3nt: TGCGCCAGCAGCCCGGGGGTCATGAACACTGAAGCTTTCTTT

v_gene: TRBV2
abundance: once
d_gene: TRBD1
j_gene: TRBJ1-4
CDR3aa: CASTPGQGAEKLFF
CDR3nt: TGTGCCAGCACCCCGGGACAGGGGGCCGAAAAACTGTTTTTT

v_gene: TRBV19
abundance: NA
d_gene: TRBD2
j_gene: TRBJ2-7
CDR3aa: CASSIGGVYEQYF
CDR3nt: TGTGCCAGTAGTATTGGGGGGGTCTACGAGCAGTACTTC

v_gene: TRBV7-9
abundance: few
d_gene: NA
j_gene: TRBJ2-7
CDR3aa: CASSPKGVNYEQYF
CDR3nt: TGTGCCAGCAGCCCCAAGGGGGTAAACTACGAGCAGTACTTC

v_gene: TRBV28
abundance: NA
d_gene: TRBD2
j_gene: TRBJ2-3
CDR3aa: CASSSLAGSTDTQYF
CDR3nt: TGTGCCAGCAGCTCCCTAGCGGGGAGCACAGATACGCAGTATTTT

v_gene: TRBV2
abundance: NA
d_gene: NA
j_gene: TRBJ1-5
CDR3aa: CASSDEGYSNQPQHF
CDR3nt: TGTGCCAGCAGTGATGAGGGATATAGCAATCAGCCCCAGCATTTT

v_gene: TRBV6-2/TRBV6-3
abundance: NA
d_gene: TRBD1
j_gene: TRBJ2-7
CDR3aa: CASSGPGQGTYEQYF
CDR3nt: TGTGCCAGCAGTGGCCCGGGACAGGGCACCTACGAGCAGTACTTC

v_gene: TRBV9
abundance: NA
d_gene: TRBD1
j_gene: TRBJ2-7
CDR3aa: CASSIAGTGNIYEQYF
CDR3nt: TGTGCCAGCAGTATTGCCGGGACAGGGAATATCTACGAGCAGTACTTC

v_gene: TRBV27
abundance: NA
d_gene: NA
j_gene: TRBJ1-6
CDR3aa: CASSSRLEPLHF
CDR3nt: TGTGCCAGCAGTTCCCGATTAGAACCCCTCCACTTT

v_gene: TRBV7-9
abundance: NA
d_gene: TRBD1
j_gene: TRBJ2-1
CDR3aa: CASSSRQGNYNEQFF
CDR3nt: TGTGCCAGCAGCTCCCGACAGGGTAACTACAATGAGCAGTTCTTC

v_gene: TRBV4-3
abundance: once
d_gene: NA
j_gene: TRBJ1-6
CDR3aa: CASSQDLDSVSPLHF
CDR3nt: TGCGCCAGCAGCCAAGATTTGGACAGTGTTTCACCCCTCCACTTT

v_gene: TRBV11-1
abundance: NA
d_gene: TRBD2
j_gene: TRBJ2-3
CDR3aa: CASSLQRGKFTDTQYF
CDR3nt: TGTGCCAGCAGCTTACAGCGGGGAAAGTTCACAGATACGCAGTATTTT

v_gene: TRBV6-2/TRBV6-3
abundance: few
d_gene: TRBD2
j_gene: TRBJ2-1
CDR3aa: CASSYPSGGATEQFF
CDR3nt: TGTGCCAGCAGTTACCCTAGCGGGGGGGCCACTGAGCAGTTCTTC

v_gene: TRBV29-1
abundance: few
d_gene: NA
j_gene: TRBJ1-2
CDR3aa: CSVERSGYGYTF
CDR3nt: TGCAGCGTTGAACGCAGCGGCTATGGCTACACCTTC

v_gene: TRBV27
abundance: NA
d_gene: NA
j_gene: TRBJ2-1
CDR3aa: CASSSTRSYNEQFF
CDR3nt: TGTGCCAGCAGTTCCACTAGGTCCTACAATGAGCAGTTCTTC

v_gene: TRBV7-9
abundance: NA
d_gene: NA
j_gene: TRBJ2-3
CDR3aa: CASSPLFGVSTDTQYF
CDR3nt: TGTGCCAGCAGCCCCCTCTTCGGAGTTTCCACAGATACGCAGTATTTT

v_gene: TRBV20-1
abundance: once
d_gene: NA
j_gene: TRBJ1-2
CDR3aa: CSAIFDYGYTF
CDR3nt: TGCAGTGCTATATTCGACTATGGCTACACCTTC

v_gene: TRBV4-1
abundance: NA
d_gene: TRBD1
j_gene: TRBJ1-5
CDR3aa: CASSQGSRTGIGQPQHF
CDR3nt: TGCGCCAGCAGCCAAGGTTCCAGGACAGGGATAGGTCAGCCCCAGCATTTT

v_gene: TRBV7-3
abundance: few
d_gene: NA
j_gene: TRBJ2-1
CDR3aa: CASSLTGGAGFEQFF
CDR3nt: TGTGCCAGCAGCTTAACCGGCGGTGCAGGGTTTGAGCAGTTCTTC

v_gene: TRBV9
abundance: NA
d_gene: NA
j_gene: TRBJ2-3
CDR3aa: CASSVEGADTQYF
CDR3nt: TGTGCCAGCAGCGTAGAGGGGGCAGATACGCAGTATTTT

v_gene: TRBV30
abundance: few
d_gene: NA
j_gene: TRBJ2-7
CDR3aa: CAWRRTGISSYEQYF
CDR3nt: TGTGCCTGGAGGCGCACAGGGATTAGCTCCTACGAGCAGTACTTC

v_gene: TRBV6-5
abundance: NA
d_gene: TRBD1
j_gene: TRBJ1-4
CDR3aa: CASSHGGTGAEKLFF
CDR3nt: TGTGCCAGCAGCCACGGTGGGACAGGGGCCGAAAAACTGTTTTTT

v_gene: TRBV13
abundance: NA
d_gene: TRBD1
j_gene: TRBJ2-5
CDR3aa: CASSFTGAGETQYF
CDR3nt: TGTGCCAGCAGCTTTACAGGGGCGGGAGAGACCCAGTACTTC

v_gene: TRBV27
abundance: NA
d_gene: NA
j_gene: TRBJ1-4
CDR3aa: CASSSTDEKLFF
CDR3nt: TGTGCCAGCAGTTCTACAGATGAAAAACTGTTTTTT

v_gene: TRBV6-6
abundance: NA
d_gene: NA
j_gene: TRBJ1-6
CDR3aa: CASSSTYSPLHF
CDR3nt: TGTGCCAGCAGTTCTACGTATTCACCCCTCCACTTT

v_gene: TRBV19
abundance: NA
d_gene: TRBD2
j_gene: TRBJ2-5
CDR3aa: CASNPGTKGTQYF
CDR3nt: TGTGCCAGTAACCCCGGGACTAAAGGGACCCAGTACTTC

v_gene: TRBV10-3
abundance: NA
d_gene: TRBD2
j_gene: TRBJ2-1
CDR3aa: CAISARTSQTYNEQFF
CDR3nt: TGTGCCATCAGTGCAAGGACTAGCCAAACCTACAATGAGCAGTTCTTC

v_gene: TRBV7-2
abundance: NA
d_gene: TRBD1
j_gene: TRBJ2-5
CDR3aa: CASSSGTGGQETQYF
CDR3nt: TGTGCCAGCAGCTCCGGGACAGGGGGACAAGAGACCCAGTACTTC